This T cell receptor beta chain came from a study of T cell changes during pregnancy in multiple sclerosis. The method was immunoSEQ multiplex PCR; TCRdb's version includes in-frame clones alone and lacks a portion of them. The profile shows approximately 63,000 clones, roughly 89% of them singletons. This CDR3 contains 15 residues. V shed 5 bases and J 5 bases; nucleotides not matched to a gene: 11. Germline assignment: CDR1 PRHDT and CDR2 FYEKMQ (reference sequence). The material sequenced was peripheral blood, taken in the third trimester of pregnancy. The V gene is TRBV13, the J gene TRBJ2-7, with 8 bases lining up with TRBD1. This TCR came from a female donor in good health, enrolled as a control in a pregnancy study. The CDR3 DNA follows: TGTGCCAGCAGCCCAGACCGGGACAGGTTCCACGAGCAGTACTTC. This encodes CASSPDRDRFHEQYF.